The next 7 T cell receptor beta chains were all read from a single sample in a study of T cells in women clearing cervical HPV infection. Some clones are missing from TCRdb's copy, which holds only in-frame ones; the method was immunoSEQ multiplex PCR. The table gives more than 25,000 clones; the top ten clones make up 20% to 25% of it. Sequencing was carried out using blood buffy coat. These receptors came from a woman between 18 and 70 years old with a cervical HPV16 infection that either progressed to CIN3+ or cleared (not recorded which).

About this clone: The observed sequence ends 3 residues before the CDR3 terminus, with the missing tail filled in from the germline J gene. The J gene is TRBJ1-2, the V gene TRBV28, with D tentatively TRBD1 (5 bases). V gave up 8 bases and J gave up 4 bases, with 20 bases separating them. CDR1 and CDR2 from the germline V gene are MDHEN and SYDVKM. CDR3 length: 15 residues. Here the CDR3 reads CASSRFTQARYGYTF. The part of the CDR3 DNA that was read is TGTGCCAGCTCCAGATTTACACAGGCCCGCTATGGC.

As concerns this clone: The DNA ends 3 residues before the CDR3 does, and the rest of the CDR3 is filled in from the germline J gene. The rearrangement links TRBV29-1 to TRBJ1-1; 7 nucleotides agree with TRBD1. Germline CDR1 and CDR2: SQVTM and ANQGSEA. The CDR3 contains 12 residues. Losses at the gene ends were 7 bases for V and 5 bases for J; bases not matched to a gene: 7. CDR3 bases read: TGCAGCGCCCGGGACAGTAGGACTGAA. Its protein is CSARDSRTE. The entire CDR3 protein reads CSARDSRTEAFF.

Concerning this clone itself: Coverage ceases 3 residues before the CDR3 finishes, and the germline J gene fills in the end. J is TRBJ1-4 and V is TRBV2; 7 positions match TRBD1. CDR3 size: 16 residues. In germline, CDR1 is SNHLY, CDR2 FYNNEI. The sequenced CDR3 bases are TGTGCCAGCAGGTCGGGGAGGGGGCAGAATAATTCACCA. Protein product: CASRSGRGQNNSP. In full, the CDR3 reads CASRSGRGQNNSPLFF.

CDR3 in amino acids: CASQGETNEKLFF. The DNA read from the CDR3 is TGTGCCTCCCAGGGTGAGACTAATGAAAAA. The chain links TRBV2 to TRBJ1-4, with a tentative D call TRBD1 (5 bases). The read finishes 3 residues shy of the CDR3 end, and the germline J gene is used to complete it. CDR3 length: 13 amino acids. The V and J ends lost 11 bases and 2 bases respectively, with 12 bases between them. Germline V gene lookup returns CDR1 SNHLY and CDR2 FYNNEI.

Remarks on this clone: Read coverage stops 3 residues before the CDR3 terminus; the germline J gene supplies the remainder. The V and J genes are TRBV6-1 and TRBJ1-2; 7 positions agree with TRBD1. The CDR3 has 15 residues. Germline V gene lookup returns CDR1 MNHNS and CDR2 SASEGT. CDR3 region: CASSEEPGGGYDYTF. The CDR3 DNA, read in part, is TGTGCCAGCAGTGAAGAGCCAGGGGGTGGGTACGAC.

Of note for this clone: The read ends 3 residues early relative to the CDR3; the germline J gene fills the gap. The V and J genes are TRBV30 and TRBJ2-1; tentatively, D is TRBD1 (5 bases). Germline V gene sequence: CDR1 GTSNPN, CDR2 SVGIG (reference sequence). V was clipped by 3 bases and J by 5 bases, with 8 bases between them. The CDR3 is 12 residues long. The CDR3 loop is CAWSPGNNEQFF. The DNA read from the CDR3 is TGTGCCTGGAGCCCAGGGAACAATGAG.

Details on this clone: The CDR3 end falls 3 residues outside the read, so it is completed with the germline J gene. The chain couples TRBV10-2 to TRBJ2-7, with D maybe TRBD1 (6 bases). In germline, CDR1 is WSHSY, CDR2 SAAADI. V was shortened by 3 bases and J by 3 bases, with 9 bases between the two germline ends. The CDR3 has 13 residues. The covered CDR3 bases are TGCGCCAGCAGTGAAGGACAGAGCTACGAG. Translation: CASSEGQSYE. The full CDR3 sequence reads CASSEGQSYEQYF.